The T cell receptor (beta chain) described here comes from a study of blood T cell repertoires in COVID-19. The V and J ends lost 2 bases and 4 bases respectively, with 14 bases between them. CDR3 length equals 15 residues. Germline V gene lookup returns CDR1 SGHVS and CDR2 FNYEAQ. Method: immunoSEQ multiplex PCR; TCRdb's copy keeps in-frame clones and lacks some. The sample includes approximately 330,000 clones, approximately 90% of them seen just once. The chain combines TRBV7-6 with TRBJ1-1; D uncertain. The sample comprised peripheral blood. This TCR derives from a woman between 50 and 59 years old with active or convalescent COVID-19. CDR3 amino acids: CASSLQASSSTEAFF. For the CDR3, the DNA is TGTGCCAGCAGCTTACAGGCAAGTAGTTCCACTGAAGCTTTCTTT.